A selection of T cell receptor beta chains follows, all from one sample in a study of high-grade serous ovarian cancer treatment subgroups. TCRdb's table, derived via immunoSEQ multiplex PCR, lists solely in-frame clones and lacks some. The sample lists roughly 5,200 clones, over 60% seen once, with approximately 10% in the top ten. The sequenced sample was tumor tissue. These receptors originate from a human donor with high-grade serous ovarian cancer. Both conserved end residues are part of each CDR3. The D gene is left open where the match is weak. Size is omitted from some rows. Given values are once, few, many or a class for expanded clones.

j_gene	v_gene	abundance	d_gene	CDR3nt	CDR3aa
TRBJ1-1	TRBV30	.	TRBD1	TGTGCCTGGAGTGTGGTGGGGACAGGGGGAGCTTTCTTT	CAWSVVGTGGAFF
TRBJ1-2	TRBV6-6	.	.	TGTGCCAGCACCGGCCAGGGGCCAAACTATGGCTACACCTTC	CASTGQGPNYGYTF
TRBJ1-4	TRBV19	.	.	TGTGCCAGTAGTATAGAAGGAGCGGGCAGGAATGAAAAACTGTTTTTT	CASSIEGAGRNEKLFF
TRBJ1-2	TRBV5-4	once	.	TGTGCCAGCAGCTGGAGCCTCAGTGGGGGGGAGGGTGGCTACACCTTC	CASSWSLSGGEGGYTF
TRBJ1-5	TRBV7-2	.	.	TGTGCCAGCAGCTCCTCAACAGGTCTCGGGCAGCCCCAGCATTTT	CASSSSTGLGQPQHF
TRBJ1-4	TRBV29-1	few	TRBD1	TGCAGCGTAGAAGGGGACAGCGAAAAACTGTTTTTT	CSVEGDSEKLFF
TRBJ1-1	TRBV5-1	few	TRBD1	TGCGCCAGCAGAGATCAGGGGGCGCGGAGTGAAGCTTTCTTT	CASRDQGARSEAFF
TRBJ1-1	TRBV30	.	.	TGTGCCTGGAGTATCAGGCCTGAGGTTGCTTTCTTT	CAWSIRPEVAFF
TRBJ1-6	TRBV4-3	.	TRBD1	TGCGCCAGCAGCCAAGAGGGACAGGGAACTTCACCCCTCCACTTT	CASSQEGQGTSPLHF
TRBJ2-7	TRBV5-6	.	.	TGTGCCAGCAGCGCTAATCGATACGAGCAGTACTTC	CASSANRYEQYF
TRBJ2-7	TRBV7-2	few	TRBD2	TGTGCCAGCAGCCTCAGGAGAGGGGGCGGGGGGGCTTCCTACGAGCAGTACTTC	CASSLRRGGGGASYEQYF
TRBJ2-7	TRBV18	.	.	TGTGCCAGCTCACCCCAAACGAGCTCCTACGAGCAGTACTTC	CASSPQTSSYEQYF
TRBJ1-5	TRBV4-2	.	.	TGTGCCAGCAGCCAGGAGAGATATAGCAATCAGCCCCAGCATTTT	CASSQERYSNQPQHF
TRBJ2-1	TRBV19	.	TRBD1	TGTGCCAGCCGCGCCGGGACAGGGACCCGGGGTGAGCAGTTCTTC	CASRAGTGTRGEQFF
TRBJ1-1	TRBV7-2	.	.	TGTGCCAGCAGCCAGGACCGGAACACTGAAGCTTTCTTT	CASSQDRNTEAFF